The clone carrying this T cell receptor beta chain was found a few times. These data are taken from a study of tumor-infiltrating lymphocytes in primary liver carcinoma. Trimming removed 5 bases at V and 5 bases at J, with 18 bases between. CDR1 and CDR2 from the germline V gene are MDHEN and SYDVKM. The CDR3 covers 15 residues. A primer matching the constant region was used to make TCR beta cDNA from 500 ng of total RNA. Libraries of TCR beta came from three nested multiplex PCR rounds with slightly modified ARM-PCR. Each of the first two PCR rounds ran roughly 9 cycles with TRBV1-TRBV30 forward and C-beta reverse primers. TCRdb redid the calling of the multiplex PCR reads with MiXCR, one entry per CDR3 protein. The sample has roughly 120,000 distinct CDR3 sequences, under 70% seen once; the top ten hold 8.1%. Co-extracting RNA and DNA was done with roughly 18-32 mg of unsorted bulk tissue as input.

The specimen sequenced was tumor-adjacent normal liver tissue. The chain combines TRBV28 with TRBJ2-5; possible D gene TRBD2, 6 bases. The clonotype comes from a woman in her fifties or sixties with primary liver carcinoma and hepatitis B virus infection. The CDR3 nucleotides read TGTGCCAGCAGTCCCTCCGGCGGGGTTAAGGAGACCCAGTACTTC. Protein sequence: CASSPSGGVKETQYF.